This T cell receptor beta chain originates from a study of blood T cells in healthy people across ages (dated by TCRdb to 2015 to 2017). Background on the whole study: Template switching captured roughly one uniquely barcoded TCR beta cDNA molecule per two T cells in model experiments. Age-related changes in TCR beta repertoire diversity were measured in the study by deep sequencing normalized with unique cDNA molecular identifiers. Four age groups were formed from the donors: young (average 16 years), middle-aged (approximately 39), aged (over 55) and long-lived (approximately 78). To avoid experimental bias, donors of different ages were randomly spread across the sequencing lanes. Using the same blood draw, the study looked at two additional independent replicas of 1 million unique cDNA reads for two donors, one aged 18 to 29 and the other aged 80 or older. Broad study findings and their caveats: Compared with the aged group, the long-lived group had more naive CD4+ T cells, fewer expanded clones and increased TCR diversity, a pattern suggesting age selection. Conclusive comparison of naive and antigen-experienced compartments was prevented by the profiling of bulk unsorted PBMCs. Estimates of total diversity from one million sequenced T cells were regarded as lower bounds and underestimates. The percentage of naive T cells measured by flow cytometry correlated strongly with observed TCR beta diversity. Observed TCR beta diversity per million T cells fell roughly linearly with age, and a significant reduction was already apparent by age around 39. Donor CMV infection status was unknown, potentially confounding age-related changes in expanded clonotypes.

Systemically healthy Caucasian individuals from Russia, 35 to 50 in total and aged about 6 to 100 years, were included as donors. Each donor gave around 9 milliliters of peripheral blood, collected into EDTA-treated Vacutainer tubes. PBMCs were isolated by Ficoll-Paque density-gradient centrifugation, with at least 6 million obtained per sample. Trizol reagent was used to extract total RNA from the PBMCs, yielding at least 5.5 micrograms per sample. For every donor, flow cytometry on a PBMC aliquot measured the percentage of naive CD45RAhigh/CD27high T cells. Via the germline V gene, CDR1 is SGHTA and CDR2 FQGNSA. There are 16 amino acids in the CDR3, from cysteine to phenylalanine inclusive. Only the CDR3 DNA is retained, 48 bases long and in frame from the first base. Trimming takes 1 base from V and 8 bases from J, and the germline ends sit 17 bases apart. On this clonotype itself: Its antigen is unknown. One base away there is no much larger clone; base qualities are not given.

The library was obtained by 5' RACE. TCRdb names Illumina HiSeq 2500 as the instrument used. A second about 7 to 12 cycle PCR used a sample-barcoded 5' primer and a J-beta primer mix. A unique molecular identifier was introduced onto each TCR beta cDNA molecule by a template-switch 5' adaptor carrying 12 random nucleotides. Each sample yielded at least 2.5 million CDR3-containing paired-end reads. First-strand cDNA was synthesized from all RNA with the Mint cDNA synthesis kit, primed by a TRBC-specific oligonucleotide. Following uracil-DNA glycosylase treatment, all cDNA underwent a first 18-cycle PCR with the universal primers M1SS and BC2_uni_R. The authors processed their data as follows. Each sample was normalized by randomly selecting 1 million high-quality reads, each carrying a distinct molecular identifier. Instead of being binned into consensus sequences, reads with shared molecular identifiers were discarded. MiTCR, run with a Q25 quality threshold and the strictest error-elimination algorithm, handled CDR3 identification, clonotype clustering and error correction. Lower-bound total TCR beta diversity was estimated with a nonparametric unseen species model using Euler transformation. TCRdb itself trimmed the public reads at Q25 with fastp, ran MiXCR and retained productive beta chains. Each record represents a unique CDR3 protein, reported with the most common genes and DNA among its rows. TCRdb's processing, not the authors' own work, is the source of the V and J calls. The sample data list about 1.8 million distinct CDR3 sequences, and about 50% of these were observed just once. About 2.1% of the sample is held by the ten biggest clonotypes.

The TCR originated in a middle-aged woman in good health. Source material: blood. This chain is built from TRBV7-2 and TRBJ1-4, and perhaps TRBD1 as D gene, on 5 matching bases. At the DNA level, the sequence is TGTGCCAGCAGCTTAGAGGTTGCAGGGAGAGTGGAAAAACTGTTTTTT. This yields the protein CASSLEVAGRVEKLFF.